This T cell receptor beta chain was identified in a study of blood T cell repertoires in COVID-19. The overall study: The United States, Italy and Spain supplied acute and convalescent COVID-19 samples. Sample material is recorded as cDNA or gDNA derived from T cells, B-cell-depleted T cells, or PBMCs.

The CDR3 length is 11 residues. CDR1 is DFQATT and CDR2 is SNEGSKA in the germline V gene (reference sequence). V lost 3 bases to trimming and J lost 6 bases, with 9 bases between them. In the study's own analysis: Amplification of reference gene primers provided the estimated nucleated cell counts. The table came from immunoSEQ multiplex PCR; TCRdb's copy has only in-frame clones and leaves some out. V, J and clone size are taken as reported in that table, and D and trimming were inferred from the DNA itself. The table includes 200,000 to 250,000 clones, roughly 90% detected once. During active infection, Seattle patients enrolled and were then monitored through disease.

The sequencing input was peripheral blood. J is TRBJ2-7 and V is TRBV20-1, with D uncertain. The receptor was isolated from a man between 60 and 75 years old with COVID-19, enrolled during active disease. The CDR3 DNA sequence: TGCAGTGCTAGTCTAGTCGGCGAGCAGTACTTC. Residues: CSASLVGEQYF.